This TCR beta chain was captured by sequencing in a study of CD8+CD57+ T cells in acquired aplastic anemia. Study summary: Healthy donor CD4+ cell samples had a mean of roughly 9.9 million reads.

The CDR3 runs 16 residues. CDR1 is KGHDR and CDR2 is SFDVKD in the germline V gene. V lost 4 bases and J lost 5; bases outside the gene matches: 11. In its sample, this clonotype was seen a few times. It was genomic DNA that served as the template for profiling TCR beta VDJ and CDR3. MiXCR was run by TCRdb on the reads, yielding one entry per CDR3 protein. The sample records 150,000 to 200,000 distinct CDR3 sequences, under 55% being singletons. Sample: sorted CD4+, CD8+, or CD8+CD57+ T cells (not recorded which) from PBMCs. The receptor was derived from a human donor in good health. The chain is built from TRBV24-1 and TRBJ2-5; TRBD1 agrees at 8 bases. The DNA of the CDR3 is TGTGCCACCAGTGACCCAGGGACAGGAGGTTTGGAGACCCAGTACTTC. Protein sequence: CATSDPGTGGLETQYF.